This T cell receptor beta chain emerged from a study of T cells after yellow fever vaccination. The overall study: Fractions of low cell number were prepared using SMART-Seq v4 Ultra Low Input.

Each CDR3 protein is one row after TCRdb ran MiXCR on the 5' RACE reads. The repertoire holds under 300,000 distinct CDR3 sequences, with 6.9% as singletons. The V end was cut by 4 bases, the J end by 6 bases, with 12 bases between. The germline gives CDR1 DFQATT, CDR2 SNEGSKA (reference sequence). The CDR3 contains 13 residues. Study results and limitations: Some clonotypes were seen in both the CD4 and the CD8 compartments. These made up a small share and likely arose from convergent recombination. Abundant contaminating clonotypes from the bulk population could appear in FACS-sorted repertoires.

Worth noting for this clonotype: No antigen is known for it.

The receptor's source is a man younger than 40 who received the YFV17D yellow fever vaccine. This rearrangement joins TRBV20-1 to TRBJ2-2, with D tentatively TRBD2 (5 bases). Sequencing used CD4+ T cells sorted from PBMCs, obtained 15 days after the yellow fever booster vaccination. CDR3 sequence: CSATLLRAGELFF. The DNA of the CDR3 is TGCAGTGCTACTTTGCTGCGGGCCGGGGAGCTGTTTTTT.